The entry below gives a single TCR beta chain sequence along with its context. The sample belongs to a study of shared clonotypes between healthy human individuals. V was clipped by 7 bases and J by 2 bases, with 17 bases between them. The germline CDR1 and CDR2 sequences are SNHLY and FYNNEI. The CDR3 spans 16 residues. Repertoires were generated with immunoSEQ multiplex PCR, while TCRdb's copy carries only in-frame clones and drops some. The sample shows some 500,000 clones, roughly 95% of them seen only once. The sample comprised naive CD4+ T cells sorted from blood. The subset denotes: CD45RA+ positively selected. The receptor's source is a woman aged 25-40 years in good health. The gene calls are TRBV2 and TRBJ2-2; maybe TRBD2 (6 bases). The CDR3 region is CASKVGGATNTGELFF. For the CDR3, the DNA is TGTGCCAGCAAGGTTGGCGGGGCCACCAACACCGGGGAGCTGTTTTTT.